The 32 T cell receptor beta chains below were found in one sample sequenced in a study of T cell responses to AZD1222 COVID-19 vaccine. Method: immunoSEQ multiplex PCR; TCRdb's copy keeps in-frame clones and lacks some. Found here are 90,000 to 150,000 clones, approximately 92% of them singletons; the top ten hold 4.2%. This sample comprised peripheral blood, obtained 28 days after the second dose of the MenACWY control vaccine. Receptors were obtained from an adult who received the MenACWY meningococcal vaccine as a control.

The V call is TRBV2, the J call TRBJ1-5; TRBD1 is a possible D gene (5 bases). V was shortened by 6 bases and J by 2 bases, with 17 bases between the two germline ends. In germline, CDR1 is SNHLY, CDR2 FYNNEI. The CDR3 covers 16 residues. In DNA form, the CDR3 reads TGTGCCAGCAGAGCAAGAGGGGAAGGGGGCAATCAGCCCCAGCATTTT. Translation: CASRARGEGGNQPQHF.

The chain recombines TRBV6-1 with TRBJ1-5, with D tentatively TRBD1 (5 bases). The length of the CDR3 is 15 residues. V was trimmed by 3 bases and J by 5 bases, leaving 14 bases between them. Germline-derived CDR1 and CDR2 are MNHNS and SASEGT. CDR3 residues: CASSDMGLSYQPQHF. CDR3 bases: TGTGCCAGCAGTGACATGGGACTGTCATATCAGCCCCAGCATTTT.

The chain employs TRBV5-5 and TRBJ2-7; D gene ambiguous. Per germline, CDR1 SGHKS and CDR2 YYEKEE (reference sequence). The CDR3 runs 13 residues. Trimming cost V 1 base and J 6 bases, with 11 bases left between them. The CDR3 DNA reads as TGTGCCAGCAGCTTGAGGAACTTAGGCGAGCAGTACGTC. Residues: CASSLRNLGEQYV.

The gene calls are TRBV3-1 (or the pseudogene TRBV3-2) and TRBJ2-6; D may be TRBD2 (5 bases). From germline, CDR1 is LGHDT and CDR2 YNNKEL (reference sequence). This CDR3 contains 16 residues. V was shortened by 6 bases and J by 0 bases, with 12 bases between the two germline ends. The CDR3 reads CASRLFSDSGANVLTF. For the CDR3, the DNA is TGTGCCAGCAGACTCTTTAGCGACTCTGGGGCCAACGTCCTGACTTTC.

The rearrangement links TRBV28 to TRBJ2-7, with 7 bases identical to TRBD1. This CDR3 spans 13 amino acids. J gave up 4 bases and V 6 bases, and 6 bases lay outside the gene matches. Per germline, CDR1 MDHEN and CDR2 SYDVKM. Here the CDR3 DNA reads TGTGCCAGCAGCCTAGGGGGCCTTTACGAGCAGTACTTC. Its translation: CASSLGGLYEQYF.

The rearrangement links TRBV27 to TRBJ1-2; D may be TRBD1 (5 bases). Germline assignment: CDR1 MNHEY and CDR2 SMNVEV (reference sequence). The V gene lost 6 bases and the J gene lost 4 bases, with 18 bases spanning the gap. This CDR3 contains 15 residues. The CDR3 nucleotides are TGTGCCAGCAGCCGTTCGGGCAGGGAAATCTATGGCTACACCTTC. This translates into CASSRSGREIYGYTF.

This sequence joins TRBV15 and TRBJ1-1; D unclear. The CDR3 loop spans 13 amino acids. The V and J ends lost 1 base and 10 bases respectively, with 13 bases between them. Germline V gene data show CDR1 as LNHNV and CDR2 as YYDKDF (reference sequence). The CDR3 loop reads CATSRGADPRAFF. The CDR3, as DNA: TGTGCCACCAGCAGAGGGGCTGACCCGCGAGCTTTCTTT.

This chain links TRBV19 with TRBJ2-3; possibly TRBD1 for D (5 bases). CDR1 and CDR2 from the germline V gene are LNHDA and SQIVND (reference sequence). V lost 4 bases to trimming and J lost 0 bases, with 14 bases between them. This CDR3 is 16 amino acids long. The CDR3 sequence: CASSTRTSLSTDTQYF. CDR3 nucleotides: TGTGCCAGTAGTACCCGGACAAGTCTTAGCACAGATACGCAGTATTTT.

The chain combines TRBV5-1 with TRBJ2-1; D is unresolved. Germline CDR1 is SGHRS and CDR2 is YFSETQ. The length of the CDR3 is 16 residues. V gave up 1 base and J gave up 0 bases, with 11 bases separating them. The CDR3 protein is CASSLISASSYNEQFF. CDR3 nucleotides: TGCGCCAGCAGCTTGATATCGGCTAGCTCCTACAATGAGCAGTTCTTC.

The rearrangement uses TRBV28 and TRBJ1-4, with D unresolved. The V gene's germline CDR1 is MDHEN and CDR2 SYDVKM. Trimming cost V 4 bases and J 7 bases, with 16 bases left between them. There are 15 residues in the CDR3. CDR3 coding DNA: TGTGCCAGCAGTTCGGAGAAGGCTGAACCTGAAAAACTGTTTTTT. This gives the protein CASSSEKAEPEKLFF.

The chain recombines TRBV18 with TRBJ1-5; D gene uncertain. The V gene lost 3 bases and the J gene lost 2 bases, with 8 bases spanning the gap. The germline CDR1 and CDR2 sequences are KGHSH and LQKENI. This CDR3 is 14 amino acids long. CDR3 DNA: TGTGCCAGCTCACCCGGTATGGGCAATCAGCCCCAGCATTTT. This encodes CASSPGMGNQPQHF.

J is TRBJ2-1 and V is TRBV19; no firm D call. This CDR3 has 14 residues. Germline values: CDR1 LNHDA, CDR2 SQIVND (reference sequence). V shed 5 bases and J shed 5 bases, with 13 bases lying between them. In nucleotides, the CDR3 is TGTGCCAGTAGTGGGATGACAAAACACAATGAGCAGTTCTTC. Encoded protein: CASSGMTKHNEQFF.

The count of this clone is one. The CDR3 loop reads CASSQSISVELFF. In nucleotides, the CDR3 is TGTGCCAGCAGCCAAAGCATATCCGTTGAGCTGTTTTTT. The chain employs TRBV3-1 (or the pseudogene TRBV3-2) and TRBJ2-2, with unresolved D. The V end was cut by 2 bases, the J end by 11 bases, with 12 bases between. The V gene's germline CDR1 is LGHDT and CDR2 YNNKEL (reference sequence). This CDR3 is built from 13 residues.

The count of this clone is one. V usage is TRBV13 and J usage is TRBJ2-6; D is unclear. V was shortened by 0 bases and J by 0 bases, with 3 bases between the two germline ends. The CDR3 totals 15 residues. Germline values: CDR1 PRHDT, CDR2 FYEKMQ (reference sequence). CDR3 sequence (DNA): TGTGCCAGCAGCTTAGGATACTCTGGGGCCAACGTCCTGACTTTC. As protein: CASSLGYSGANVLTF.

This chain uses TRBV5-5 with TRBJ1-6; 7 positions match TRBD1. The CDR3 loop spans 13 amino acids. V trimming: 3 bases; J trimming: 10 bases; junction bases outside the gene matches: 4. Germline CDR1 reads SGHKS; CDR2 reads YYEKEE (reference sequence). The CDR3 reads CASSSDRESPLHF. In DNA form, the CDR3 reads TGTGCCAGCAGCTCCGACAGGGAATCACCCCTCCACTTT.

The V and J genes are TRBV25-1 and TRBJ2-2; tentative D call: TRBD2 (5 bases). CDR1 MGHDK and CDR2 SYGVNS come from the germline V gene. The CDR3 is 14 residues long. The V end lost 3 bases, the J end lost 7 bases, and 12 bases lay between the germline ends. The CDR3 loop is CASSEITRDGELFF. CDR3 nucleotide sequence: TGTGCCAGCAGTGAGATTACTAGGGACGGGGAGCTGTTTTTT.

The CDR3 here is CASSTDRVLANYGYTF. CDR3 nucleotide sequence: TGTGCCAGCAGCACCGACAGGGTATTAGCTAACTATGGCTACACCTTC. The chain joins TRBV11-2 to TRBJ1-2, with 7 bases that match TRBD1. Germline trimming cut 5 bases from V and 0 bases from J; bases unmatched to any gene: 9. The CDR3 runs to 16 residues. Germline V gene sequence: CDR1 SGHAT, CDR2 FQNNGV.

V and J are TRBV24-1 and TRBJ2-2; 10 positions match TRBD1. Germline-derived CDR1 and CDR2 are KGHDR and SFDVKD. This CDR3 has 15 amino acids. V shed 3 bases, J shed 6 bases, and the junction held 3 bases outside the gene matches. DNA for the CDR3: TGTGCCACCAGTGATCGGACAGGGGGTGCCGGGGAGCTGTTTTTT. Translated: CATSDRTGGAGELFF.

For this clone: An end of the junction differs from the germline gene, which may be a read error. This chain uses TRBV27 with TRBJ2-1, with D possibly TRBD2 on 5 matching bases. In germline, CDR1 is MNHEY, CDR2 SMNVEV (reference sequence). This CDR3 region has 15 residues. CDR3 sequence reads: CASSFQRIKYSEQFF. CDR3 nucleotides: TGTGCCAGCAGTTTCCAGCGGATTAAATACAGTGAGCAGTTCTTC.

The chain is built from TRBV5-4 and TRBJ2-2; D unclear. Germline V gene lookup returns CDR1 SGHNT and CDR2 YYREEE (reference sequence). This CDR3 region has 13 residues. V was trimmed by 0 bases and J by 5 bases, leaving 5 bases between them. The DNA of the CDR3 is TGTGCCAGCAGCTTGGTAGGGACCGGGGAGCTGTTTTTT. Residues: CASSLVGTGELFF.

As regards this clone: The sample carries other DNA sequences with the same CDR3. This chain connects TRBV19 to TRBJ1-5; a weak D match, TRBD1 (5 bases). CDR3 size: 15 residues. Trimming removed 2 bases at V and 1 base at J, with 9 bases between. The germline V gene has CDR1 LNHDA and CDR2 SQIVND (reference sequence). The CDR3 coding sequence is TGTGCCAGTAGTATATGGGGGGAGAGCAATCAGCCCCAGCATTTT. It specifies CASSIWGESNQPQHF.

The genes are TRBV11-2 and TRBJ2-7; a weak D match, TRBD1 (6 bases). This CDR3 comprises 14 residues. The germline V gene encodes CDR1 SGHAT and CDR2 FQNNGV. The V gene lost 5 bases and the J gene lost 2 bases, with 13 bases spanning the gap. This chain's CDR3 is CASSQQQGPYEQYV. The CDR3 DNA follows: TGTGCCAGCAGCCAGCAACAGGGCCCCTACGAGCAGTACGTC.

The J gene is TRBJ2-5, the V gene TRBV30; D unresolved. Trimming shortened V by 0 bases and J by 3 bases, and 8 bases separated the two germline ends. This CDR3 comprises 13 residues. Germline V gene sequence: CDR1 GTSNPN, CDR2 SVGIG (reference sequence). For the CDR3, the DNA is TGTGCCTGGAGTGTAAACAGAAAAGAGACCCAGTACTTC. Encoded protein: CAWSVNRKETQYF.

This clone was counted only a few times. The rearrangement uses TRBV19 and TRBJ1-1; the match to TRBD1 covers 8 bases. The V segment lost 0 bases and the J segment 1 base; nucleotides outside the gene matches: 1. The germline V gene encodes CDR1 LNHDA and CDR2 SQIVND (reference sequence). The CDR3 totals 15 residues. CDR3 region: CASSIEGTGNTEAFF. CDR3 bases: TGTGCCAGTAGTATAGAGGGGACAGGGAACACTGAAGCTTTCTTT.

The chain uses TRBV7-9 and TRBJ2-5; the D gene is possibly TRBD1 (7 bases). Germline values: CDR1 SEHNR, CDR2 FQNEAQ (reference sequence). The CDR3 is 15 amino acids. Deletions cut 7 bases from V and 5 bases from J, with 20 bases between. CDR3 DNA sequence: TGTGCCAGCAATCCCGGAGGGGGCGCTGGGGAGACCCAGTACTTC. It codes for CASNPGGGAGETQYF. The full variable domain, completed using reference TRBV7-9 and TRBJ2-5, is DTGVSQNPRHKITKRGQNVTFRCDPISEHNRLYWYRQTLGQGPEFLTYFQNEAQLEKSRLLSDRFSAERPKGSFSTLEIQRTEQGDSAMYLCASNPGGGAGETQYFGPGTRLLVL.

The CDR3 region is CASSRTGQGTNGELFF. The CDR3, as DNA: TGCGCCAGCAGCAGAACGGGACAGGGAACGAACGGGGAGCTGTTTTTT. The V call is TRBV5-1, the J call TRBJ2-2; TRBD1 matches 9 bases. In germline, CDR1 is SGHRS, CDR2 YFSETQ. There are 16 residues in the CDR3. Unmatched junction bases numbered 11, after V lost 4 bases and J lost 7 bases.

The chain is built from TRBV7-9 and TRBJ1-4; TRBD1 matches at 10 bases. This CDR3 is built from 14 residues. Germline loops: CDR1 SEHNR, CDR2 FQNEAQ (reference sequence). J lost 7 bases, V lost 7 bases, and 6 bases had no gene match. The CDR3 nucleotides are TGTGCCAGCAACTGGGGGACAGGGGTTGAAAAACTGTTTTTT. It translates to CASNWGTGVEKLFF.

The V call is TRBV6-4, the J call TRBJ2-5; perhaps TRBD2 as D (5 bases). Between the trimmed V and J ends, which lost 6 bases and 8 bases, there was a span of 22 bases. CDR3 length: 15 amino acids. Germline CDR1 is MRHNA and CDR2 is SNTAGT. The chain's CDR3 is CASRGPAPWESTQYF. CDR3 sequence (DNA): TGTGCCAGCAGGGGCCCGGCGCCCTGGGAGAGTACCCAGTACTTC.

The chain couples TRBV19 to TRBJ1-2; D unresolved. With 4 bases removed from V and 7 bases from J, the gap between germline ends came to 7 bases. CDR1 and CDR2 from the germline V gene are LNHDA and SQIVND (reference sequence). The CDR3 loop spans 11 amino acids. The CDR3 sequence is CASSTPGGYTF. As DNA, the CDR3 is TGTGCCAGTAGTACCCCTGGTGGCTACACCTTC.

Here the CDR3 DNA reads TGTGCCAGCAGGGCGGCCCTTAGCACAGATACGCAGTATTTT. Translating gives CASRAALSTDTQYF. The rearrangement joins TRBV28 to TRBJ2-3; D uncertain. The CDR3 has 14 residues. Germline CDR1 is MDHEN and CDR2 is SYDVKM. Trimming pared 6 bases from V and 0 bases from J, leaving 10 bases between. The full variable domain, with the rest looked up from reference TRBV28 and TRBJ2-3, is DVKVTQSSRYLVKRTGEKVFLECVQDMDHENMFWYRQDPGLGLRLIYFSYDVKMKEKGDIPEGYSVSREKKERFSLILESASTNQTSMYLCASRAALSTDTQYFGPGTRLTVL.

The rearrangement joins TRBV14 to TRBJ2-2; D is possibly TRBD1 (5 bases). The V gene lost 5 bases and the J gene lost 6 bases, with 16 bases spanning the gap. Germline lookup yields CDR1 SGHDN and CDR2 FVKESK. The CDR3 covers 15 residues. The DNA for the CDR3 is TGTGCCAGCAGCGGACGTGCAGGGTTTCCCGGGGAGCTGTTTTTT. Its translation: CASSGRAGFPGELFF.

CDR3 DNA: TGTGCCAGCAGTGAAGCTACCCAGGGGGCTTCACCCCTCCACTTT. Amino acids: CASSEATQGASPLHF. V gene TRBV2 combines with J gene TRBJ1-6; TRBD1 aligns across 8 bases. The CDR3 is 15 amino acids. The germline gives CDR1 SNHLY, CDR2 FYNNEI. Trimming took 0 bases from V and 9 from J; bases not matched to a gene: 4.